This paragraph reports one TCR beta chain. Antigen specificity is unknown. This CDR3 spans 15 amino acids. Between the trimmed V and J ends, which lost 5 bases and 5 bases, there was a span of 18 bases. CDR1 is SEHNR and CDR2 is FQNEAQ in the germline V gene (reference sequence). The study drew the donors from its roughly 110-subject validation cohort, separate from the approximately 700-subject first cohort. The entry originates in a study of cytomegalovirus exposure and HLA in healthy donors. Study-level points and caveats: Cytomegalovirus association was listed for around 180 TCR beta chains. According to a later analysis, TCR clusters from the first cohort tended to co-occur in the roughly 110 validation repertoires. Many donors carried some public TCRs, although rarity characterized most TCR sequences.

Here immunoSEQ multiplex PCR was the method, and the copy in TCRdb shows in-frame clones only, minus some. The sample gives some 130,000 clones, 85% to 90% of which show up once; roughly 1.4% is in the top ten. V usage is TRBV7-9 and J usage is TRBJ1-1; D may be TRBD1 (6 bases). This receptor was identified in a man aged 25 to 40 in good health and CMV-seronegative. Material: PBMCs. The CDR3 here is CASSQEGIRGTEAFF. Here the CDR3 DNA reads TGTGCCAGCAGCCAAGAGGGAATCAGGGGAACTGAAGCTTTCTTT.